These T cell receptor beta chains were read from a single sample in a study of identical twins. One entry per CDR3 protein results from TCRdb running MiXCR on the 5' RACE reads. This sample has under 400,000 distinct CDR3 sequences, with around 9% found just once. The sample was naive T cells sorted from blood. Receptors originate from a woman in her 50s in good health. Each CDR3 is given with its conserved first and last residue. The order of the fields is clone size, D gene, J gene, V gene, CDR3 protein, CDR3 DNA. D genes are given only for firm matches. A row's size may be missing; if present it is once, few, many or a size class.

few	TRBD2	TRBJ2-3	TRBV4-1	CASSQERVPGGRKKDTQYF	TGCGCCAGCAGCCAAGAAAGGGTACCGGGAGGCCGAAAGAAAGATACGCAGTATTTT
-	-	TRBJ1-4	TRBV6-5	CASSYSIVGQRTNEKLFF	TGTGCCAGCAGTTACTCGATCGTCGGACAAAGAACTAATGAAAAACTGTTTTTT
-	-	TRBJ2-1	TRBV5-1	CASSFEYSGEQFF	TGCGCCAGCAGCTTCGAATATAGTGGTGAGCAGTTCTTC
many	TRBD2	TRBJ2-1	TRBV12-3/TRBV12-4	CASTNRGASGGYNEQFF	TGTGCCAGCACCAATAGAGGGGCTAGCGGGGGTTACAATGAGCAGTTCTTC
-	-	TRBJ2-5	TRBV4-1	CASSRTVSQETQYF	TGCGCCAGCAGCAGGACGGTCAGCCAAGAGACCCAGTACTTC
-	-	TRBJ1-1	TRBV29-1	CSVEIGGGYTEAFF	TGCAGCGTTGAAATTGGGGGCGGGTACACTGAAGCTTTCTTT
few	TRBD2	TRBJ2-1	TRBV4-2	CASSLEAGAPSGEQFF	TGTGCCAGCAGCCTTGAGGCGGGAGCTCCGTCGGGTGAGCAGTTCTTC
-	-	TRBJ2-3	TRBV4-2	CASSQDLGGTQYF	TGTGCCAGCAGCCAAGATCTAGGGGGGACGCAGTATTTT
-	TRBD1	TRBJ2-4	TRBV5-1	CASSLSTGIAKNIQYF	TGCGCCAGCAGCTTGTCGACAGGGATAGCCAAAAACATTCAGTACTTC
-	-	TRBJ2-7	TRBV18	CASSPPGKGPYEQYF	TGTGCCAGCTCACCACCGGGAAAGGGGCCCTACGAGCAGTACTTC
few	-	TRBJ2-5	TRBV4-2	CASSHLDRQETQYF	TGTGCCAGCAGCCATCTTGACAGGCAAGAGACCCAGTACTTC
many	TRBD1	TRBJ1-3	TRBV4-1	CASSRGFAPGQASSGNTIYF	TGCGCCAGCAGCCGTGGTTTCGCACCGGGACAGGCCAGCTCTGGAAACACCATATATTTT
-	TRBD2	TRBJ2-1	TRBV20-1	CSARRSGEYNEQFF	TGCAGTGCTAGGAGGAGCGGGGAATACAATGAGCAGTTCTTC
few	TRBD1	TRBJ2-1	TRBV12-3/TRBV12-4	CASSSSGTGYQFF	TGTGCCAGCAGTTCCTCCGGGACAGGGTACCAGTTCTTC
many	TRBD2	TRBJ2-7	TRBV12-3/TRBV12-4	CASSPTSGEVYEQYF	TGTGCCAGCAGTCCAACTAGCGGGGAAGTCTACGAGCAGTACTTC
-	-	TRBJ2-2	TRBV9	CASSASGTVQTGELFF	TGTGCCAGCAGCGCGAGCGGGACAGTTCAGACCGGGGAGCTGTTTTTT
many	-	TRBJ2-1	TRBV12-3/TRBV12-4	CASSLNEQFF	TGTGCCAGCAGCTTAAATGAGCAGTTCTTC
-	-	TRBJ2-7	TRBV6-4	CAGRGAAALEQYF	TGTGCCGGGAGAGGCGCGGCCGCCCTCGAGCAGTACTTC
-	-	TRBJ1-1	TRBV7-2	CASSSQGGFAEAFF	TGTGCCAGCAGCTCTCAAGGGGGGTTCGCTGAAGCTTTCTTT
-	TRBD2	TRBJ2-3	TRBV5-1	CASSLALAGFTDTQYF	TGCGCCAGCAGCTTGGCCTTAGCGGGATTCACAGATACGCAGTATTTT
many	-	TRBJ2-7	TRBV3-1	CASSDGLDLGYEQYF	TGTGCCAGCAGCGACGGACTGGACTTGGGGTACGAGCAGTACTTC
-	-	TRBJ2-4	TRBV24-1	CATSDSVGAKNIQYF	TGTGCCACCAGTGATTCGGTCGGAGCCAAAAACATTCAGTACTTC
few	-	TRBJ2-7	TRBV7-9	CASSLVPEQYF	TGTGCCAGCAGCTTAGTCCCCGAGCAGTACTTC
-	TRBD2	TRBJ2-1	TRBV12-3/TRBV12-4	CASSLTAGGPFDGNEQFF	TGTGCCAGCAGTTTGACAGCGGGAGGGCCATTTGACGGCAATGAGCAGTTCTTC
many	-	TRBJ1-2	TRBV12-3/TRBV12-4	CASSLDGGYTF	TGTGCCAGCAGTTTAGATGGTGGCTACACCTTC
-	TRBD1	TRBJ1-6	TRBV10-3	CAGGTGQNSPLHF	TGTGCCGGAGGGACAGGGCAAAATTCACCCCTCCACTTT
few	-	TRBJ2-1	TRBV12-3/TRBV12-4	CASSLYAGWDNEQFF	TGTGCCAGCAGTTTATATGCGGGGTGGGACAATGAGCAGTTCTTC
-	TRBD1	TRBJ1-5	TRBV5-6	CASSLGTGRVNQPQHF	TGTGCCAGCAGCTTGGGGACAGGCCGCGTCAATCAGCCCCAGCATTTT
few	TRBD1	TRBJ2-6	TRBV5-1	CASSSQSTGSSGANVLTF	TGCGCCAGCAGCTCGCAATCGACAGGGAGCTCTGGGGCCAACGTCCTGACTTTC
-	-	TRBJ2-7	TRBV5-6	CASSLVGLLSYEQYF	TGTGCCAGCAGCTTGGTAGGGCTGCTTTCCTACGAGCAGTACTTC
many	-	TRBJ1-5	TRBV4-2	CASSQDSNQPQHF	TGTGCCAGCAGCCAAGATAGCAATCAGCCCCAGCATTTT
-	-	TRBJ2-7	TRBV7-9	CASSSGQERPSVF	TGTGCCAGCAGCTCCGGACAGGAAAGGCCTAGCGTCTTC
few	-	TRBJ2-6	TRBV12-3/TRBV12-4	CASTSGGSGANVLTF	TGTGCCAGCACCTCTGGGGGCTCTGGGGCCAACGTCCTGACTTTC
-	-	TRBJ1-6	TRBV12-3/TRBV12-4	CASSLGSNNSPLHF	TGTGCCAGCAGTTTGGGGAGCAATAATTCACCCCTCCACTTT
many	TRBD2	TRBJ2-7	TRBV27	CASSQGLASYEQYF	TGTGCCAGCAGCCAGGGACTAGCGTCCTACGAGCAGTACTTC
-	-	TRBJ2-1	TRBV18	CASSPSINEQFF	TGTGCCAGCTCACCATCGATCAATGAGCAGTTCTTC
-	-	TRBJ1-3	TRBV20-1	CSASKDPGNTIYF	TGCAGTGCTAGTAAGGACCCTGGAAACACCATATATTTT
few	TRBD1	TRBJ2-2	TRBV18	CASSPSRQGTGELFF	TGTGCCAGCTCACCAAGCCGACAGGGAACCGGGGAGCTGTTTTTT
-	-	TRBJ1-4	TRBV6-5	CASSPGHATNEKLFF	TGTGCCAGCAGTCCAGGACACGCAACTAATGAAAAACTGTTTTTT
many	-	TRBJ1-5	TRBV20-1	CSALGGNQPQHF	TGCAGTGCTTTAGGCGGTAATCAGCCCCAGCATTTT
few	-	TRBJ2-1	TRBV20-1	CSARTPRGLQFF	TGCAGTGCTAGAACCCCACGGGGTCTGCAGTTCTTC
once	-	TRBJ2-5	TRBV20-1	CSALGWTQETQYF	TGCAGTGCCCTAGGCTGGACCCAAGAGACCCAGTACTTC
many	-	TRBJ2-1	TRBV5-1	CASSLSSGIYNEQFF	TGCGCCAGCAGCTTGTCCTCGGGGATTTACAATGAGCAGTTCTTC
many	TRBD1	TRBJ2-1	TRBV7-9	CASSSILGTGDNNEQFF	TGTGCCAGCAGCTCCATCCTAGGGACAGGGGATAACAATGAGCAGTTCTTC
few	TRBD2	TRBJ2-2	TRBV10-1	CASSAGGPDGELFF	TGCGCCAGCAGTGCGGGAGGGCCGGACGGGGAGCTGTTTTTT
-	TRBD2	TRBJ2-1	TRBV12-3/TRBV12-4	CASRKTSGSQSEQFF	TGTGCCAGCAGGAAAACTAGCGGGAGTCAGAGTGAGCAGTTCTTC
few	-	TRBJ1-5	TRBV7-9	CASSLGDTGNQPQHF	TGTGCCAGCAGCTTGGGGGACACGGGCAATCAGCCCCAGCATTTT